These 3 T cell receptor beta chains came from one sample sequenced in a study of metastatic and nonmetastatic thyroid tumors. Thyroid surgery had not been preceded by any treatment in any patient. TCRdb re-called clones via MiXCR from the PCR reads. The sample yields 75,000 to 100,000 clones, roughly 12% seen once. Sequencing was done on a sample of blood. Source of these receptors: a female donor with papillary thyroid cancer or a benign thyroid nodule (not recorded which). Some clones in this sample may be carry-over from other donors' samples.

Comment on this clone: A much larger clone lies one base from this, so it may be a read error. Other DNA sequences in this sample translate to the same CDR3. This chain uses TRBV14 with TRBJ2-7; tentative D call: TRBD1 (6 bases). The CDR3 has 13 amino acids. The germline V and J ends were trimmed by 0 bases and 9 bases, with 12 bases remaining between them. Germline-derived CDR1 and CDR2 are SGHDN and FVKESK. CDR3 sequence reads: CASSQDLGGLQYF. CDR3 bases: TGTGCCAGCAGCCAAGACCTAGGGGGTTTGCAGTACTTC.

This clone appeared a few times. This chain links TRBV28 with TRBJ2-5, with TRBD2 matching over 9 bases. The CDR3 totals 15 residues. The trim removed 5 bases at V and 4 bases at J, leaving 8 bases unmatched. Germline V lookup: CDR1 MDHEN, CDR2 SYDVKM. DNA for the CDR3: TGTGCCAGCAGTCCAGCGGGAGGAAGGGGAGAGACCCAGTACTTC. This gives the protein CASSPAGGRGETQYF.

The table lists this clone with many counts. CDR3 residues: CAWNDRAGVNVLTF. In nucleotides, the CDR3 is TGTGCCTGGAATGACAGGGCCGGAGTCAACGTCCTGACTTTC. V is TRBV30 and J is TRBJ2-6; 7 bases agree with TRBD1. The V gene's germline CDR1 is GTSNPN and CDR2 SVGIG (reference sequence). The junction had 9 bases not matched to a gene; V was cut back by 4 bases and J by 9 bases. This CDR3 has 14 residues.